This TCR beta chain derives from a study of neurological immune-mediated disorders. It was by 5'RACE with 10-nucleotide random UMIs that the cDNA was made. Sequencing runs each yielded over 170 million TCR-beta sequences from 15-18 subjects. TCRdb redid the calling of the 5' RACE reads with MiXCR, one entry per CDR3 protein. The sample includes tens of thousands of distinct CDR3 sequences, 2% to 2.5% seen only once; the top ten take 2% to 2.5%. This clonotype was seen repeatedly, ten times or more. The germline V gene has CDR1 LGHDT and CDR2 YNNKEL (reference sequence). Trimming took off 1 base at V and 0 bases at J, with 6 bases between the two ends. This CDR3 region has 14 residues.

The sequenced sample was PBMCs. This receptor was obtained from a man aged 50 to 60 with multiple sclerosis. The chain recombines TRBV3-1 with TRBJ1-1, with D possibly matching TRBD1 (6 bases). The CDR3 loop reads CASSQGGLNTEAFF. CDR3 DNA sequence: TGTGCCAGCAGCCAAGGGGGGCTGAACACTGAAGCTTTCTTT.